The T cell receptor (beta chain) described here comes from a study of neurological immune-mediated disorders. Synthesis of cDNA was carried out by template-switch 5'RACE. The reaction used 10-nucleotide random UMIs. MiXCR, run by TCRdb on the 5' RACE reads, gives a single entry per CDR3 protein. The table includes around 64,000 distinct CDR3 sequences, roughly 12% detected once. CDR3 size: 15 residues. Looked up from germline, CDR1 is SGHTA and CDR2 is FQGNSA. V dropped 5 bases and J dropped 1; count of bases not matched to a gene: 4. 2 million unsorted PBMCs were stored in RNAlater at -80 °C before RNA extraction. At least ten counts were recorded for this clonotype.

This clonotype was sampled from a woman aged 55-69 years with HTLV-1-associated myelopathy (HAM/TSP). The chain carries TRBV7-2 and TRBJ2-2, with 7 bases lining up with TRBD2. The sample was PBMCs. The CDR3 bases are TGTGCCAGCAGCCCGGGGACTATGAACACCGGGGAGCTGTTTTTT. It encodes CASSPGTMNTGELFF.